The source of this TCR beta chain is a study of blood T cell repertoires in COVID-19. On the study more broadly: Acute-phase and convalescent COVID-19 samples originated in the United States, Italy and Spain. Sample material is recorded as cDNA or gDNA derived from T cells, B-cell-depleted T cells, or PBMCs.

Per the original data handling: How many nucleated cells were present was estimated from reference gene primer amplification. The data were produced by immunoSEQ multiplex PCR, yet TCRdb's version contains in-frame clones alone and is incomplete. The DNA was the basis for D and trimming; V, J and clone size are from that table. This sample has approximately 210,000 clones, with about 88% found just once. CDR1 is GTSNPN, CDR2 SVGIG, per germline (reference sequence). With 5 bases removed from V and 5 bases from J, the gap between germline ends came to 16 bases. The CDR3 is made up of 15 amino acids. J is TRBJ1-6 and V is TRBV30, with a tentative D call TRBD1 (6 bases). The sequence derives from a middle-aged woman with acute or convalescent COVID-19. What was sequenced was peripheral blood. The CDR3 region has the DNA TGTGCCTGGTCCCTACAGGGATACCATAATTCACCCCTCCACTTT. It specifies CAWSLQGYHNSPLHF.